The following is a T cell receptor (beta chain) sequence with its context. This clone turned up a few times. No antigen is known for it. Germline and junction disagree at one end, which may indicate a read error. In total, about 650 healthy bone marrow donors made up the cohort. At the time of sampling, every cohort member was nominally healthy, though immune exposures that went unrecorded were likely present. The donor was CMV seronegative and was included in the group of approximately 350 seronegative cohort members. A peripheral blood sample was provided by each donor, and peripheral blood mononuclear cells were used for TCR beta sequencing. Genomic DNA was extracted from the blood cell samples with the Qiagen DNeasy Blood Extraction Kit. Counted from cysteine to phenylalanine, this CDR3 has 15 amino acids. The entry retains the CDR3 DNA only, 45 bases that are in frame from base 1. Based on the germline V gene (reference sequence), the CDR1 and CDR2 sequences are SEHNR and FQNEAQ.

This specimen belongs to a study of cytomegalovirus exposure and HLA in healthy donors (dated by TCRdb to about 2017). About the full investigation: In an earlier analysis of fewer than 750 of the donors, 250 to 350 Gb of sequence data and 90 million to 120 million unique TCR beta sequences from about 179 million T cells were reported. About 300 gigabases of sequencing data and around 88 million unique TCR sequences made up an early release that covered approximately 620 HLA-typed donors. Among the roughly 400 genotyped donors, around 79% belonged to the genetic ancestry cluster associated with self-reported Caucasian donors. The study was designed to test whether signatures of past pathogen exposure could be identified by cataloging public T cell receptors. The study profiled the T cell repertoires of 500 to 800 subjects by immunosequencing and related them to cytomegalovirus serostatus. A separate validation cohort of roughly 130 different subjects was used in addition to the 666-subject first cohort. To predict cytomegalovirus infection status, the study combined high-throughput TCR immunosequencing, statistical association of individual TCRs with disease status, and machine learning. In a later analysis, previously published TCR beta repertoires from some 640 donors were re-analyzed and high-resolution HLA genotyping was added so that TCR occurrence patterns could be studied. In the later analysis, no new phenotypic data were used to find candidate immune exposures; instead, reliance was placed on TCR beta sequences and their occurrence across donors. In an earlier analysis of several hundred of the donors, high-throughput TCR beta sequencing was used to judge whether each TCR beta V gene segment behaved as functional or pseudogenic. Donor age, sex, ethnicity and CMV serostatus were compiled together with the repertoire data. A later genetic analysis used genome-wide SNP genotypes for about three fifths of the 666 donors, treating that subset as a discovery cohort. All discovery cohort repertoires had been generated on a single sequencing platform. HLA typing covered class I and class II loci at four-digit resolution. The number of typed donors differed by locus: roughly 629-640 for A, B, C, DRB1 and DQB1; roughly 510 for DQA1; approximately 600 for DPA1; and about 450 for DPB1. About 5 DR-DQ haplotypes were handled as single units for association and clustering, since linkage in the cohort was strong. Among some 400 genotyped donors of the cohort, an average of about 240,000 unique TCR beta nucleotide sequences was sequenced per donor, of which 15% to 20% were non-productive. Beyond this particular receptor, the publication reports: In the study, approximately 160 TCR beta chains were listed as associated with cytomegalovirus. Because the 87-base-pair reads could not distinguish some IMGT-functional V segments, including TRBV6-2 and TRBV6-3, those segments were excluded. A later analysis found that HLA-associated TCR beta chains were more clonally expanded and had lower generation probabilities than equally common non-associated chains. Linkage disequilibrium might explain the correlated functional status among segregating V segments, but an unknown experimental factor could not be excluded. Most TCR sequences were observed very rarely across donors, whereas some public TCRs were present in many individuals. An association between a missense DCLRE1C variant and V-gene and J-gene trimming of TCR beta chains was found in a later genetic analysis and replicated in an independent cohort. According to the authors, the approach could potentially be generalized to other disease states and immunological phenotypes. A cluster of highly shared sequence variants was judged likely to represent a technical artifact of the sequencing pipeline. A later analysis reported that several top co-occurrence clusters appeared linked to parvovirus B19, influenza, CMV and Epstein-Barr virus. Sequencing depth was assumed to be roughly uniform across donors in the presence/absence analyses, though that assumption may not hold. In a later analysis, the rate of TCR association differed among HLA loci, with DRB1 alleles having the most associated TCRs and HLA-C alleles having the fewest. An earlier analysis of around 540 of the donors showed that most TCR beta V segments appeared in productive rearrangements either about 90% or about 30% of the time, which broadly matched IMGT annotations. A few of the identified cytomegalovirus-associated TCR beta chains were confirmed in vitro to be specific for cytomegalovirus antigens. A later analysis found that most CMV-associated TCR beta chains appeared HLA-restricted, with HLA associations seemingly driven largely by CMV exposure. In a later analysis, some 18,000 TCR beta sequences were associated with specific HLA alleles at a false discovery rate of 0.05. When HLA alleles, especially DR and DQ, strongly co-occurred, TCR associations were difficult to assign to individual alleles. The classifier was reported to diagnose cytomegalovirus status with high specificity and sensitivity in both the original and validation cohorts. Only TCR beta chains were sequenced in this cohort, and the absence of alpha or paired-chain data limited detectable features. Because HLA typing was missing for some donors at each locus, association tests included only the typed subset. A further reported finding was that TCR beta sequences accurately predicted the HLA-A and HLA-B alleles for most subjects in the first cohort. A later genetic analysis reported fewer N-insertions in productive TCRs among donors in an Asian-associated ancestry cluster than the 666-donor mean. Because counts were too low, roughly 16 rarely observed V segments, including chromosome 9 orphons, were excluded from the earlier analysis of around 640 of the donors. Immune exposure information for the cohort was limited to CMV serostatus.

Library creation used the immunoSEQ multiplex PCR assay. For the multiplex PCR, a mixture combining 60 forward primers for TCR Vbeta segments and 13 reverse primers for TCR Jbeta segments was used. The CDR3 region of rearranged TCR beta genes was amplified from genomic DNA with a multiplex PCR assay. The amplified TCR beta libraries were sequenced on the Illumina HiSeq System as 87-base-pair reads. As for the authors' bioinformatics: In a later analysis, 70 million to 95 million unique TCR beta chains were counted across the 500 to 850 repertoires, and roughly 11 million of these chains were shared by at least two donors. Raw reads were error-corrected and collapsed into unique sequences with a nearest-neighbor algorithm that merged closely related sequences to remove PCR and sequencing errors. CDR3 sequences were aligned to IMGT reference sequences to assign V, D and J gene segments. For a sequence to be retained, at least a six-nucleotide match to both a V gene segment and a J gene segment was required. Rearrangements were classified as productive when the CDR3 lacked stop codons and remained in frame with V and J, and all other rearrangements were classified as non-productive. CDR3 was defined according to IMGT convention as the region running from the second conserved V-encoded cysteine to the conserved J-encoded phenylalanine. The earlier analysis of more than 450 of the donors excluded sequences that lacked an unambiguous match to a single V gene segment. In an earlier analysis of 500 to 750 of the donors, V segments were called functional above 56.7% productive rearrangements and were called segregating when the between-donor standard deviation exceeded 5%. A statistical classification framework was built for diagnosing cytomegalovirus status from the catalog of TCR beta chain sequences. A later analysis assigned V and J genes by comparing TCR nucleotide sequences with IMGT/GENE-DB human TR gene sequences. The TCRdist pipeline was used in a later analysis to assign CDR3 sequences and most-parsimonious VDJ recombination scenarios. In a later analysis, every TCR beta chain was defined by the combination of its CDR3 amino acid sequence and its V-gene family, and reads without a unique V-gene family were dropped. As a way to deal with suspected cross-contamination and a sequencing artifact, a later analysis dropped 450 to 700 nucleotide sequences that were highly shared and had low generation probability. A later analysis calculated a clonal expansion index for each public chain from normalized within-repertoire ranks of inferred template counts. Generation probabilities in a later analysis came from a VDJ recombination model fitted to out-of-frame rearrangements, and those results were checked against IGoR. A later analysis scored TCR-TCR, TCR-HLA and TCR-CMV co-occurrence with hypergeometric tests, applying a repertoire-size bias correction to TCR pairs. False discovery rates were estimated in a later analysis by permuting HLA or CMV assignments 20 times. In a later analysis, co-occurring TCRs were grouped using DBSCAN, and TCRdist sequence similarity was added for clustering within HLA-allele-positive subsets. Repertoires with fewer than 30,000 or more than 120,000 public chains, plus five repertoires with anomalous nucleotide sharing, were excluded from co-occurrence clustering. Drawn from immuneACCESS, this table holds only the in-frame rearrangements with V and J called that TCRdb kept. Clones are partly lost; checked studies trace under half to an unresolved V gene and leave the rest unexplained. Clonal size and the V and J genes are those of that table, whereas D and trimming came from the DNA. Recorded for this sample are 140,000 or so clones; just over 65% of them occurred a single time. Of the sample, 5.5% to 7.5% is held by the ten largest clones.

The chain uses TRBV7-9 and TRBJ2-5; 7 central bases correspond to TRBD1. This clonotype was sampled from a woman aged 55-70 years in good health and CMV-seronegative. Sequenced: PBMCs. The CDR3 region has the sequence CSSSLDRDPNQTQYF. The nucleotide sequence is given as TGTTCCAGCAGCTTAGACAGGGATCCTAACCAGACCCAGTACTTC. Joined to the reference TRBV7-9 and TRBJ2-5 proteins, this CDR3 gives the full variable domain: DTGVSQNPRHKITKRGQNVTFRCDPISEHNRLYWYRQTLGQGPEFLTYFQNEAQLEKSRLLSDRFSAERPKGSFSTLEIQRTEQGDSAMYLCSSSLDRDPNQTQYFGPGTRLLVL.